This is a list of T cell receptor beta chains from one sample in a study of cytomegalovirus exposure and HLA in healthy donors. Sequencing used immunoSEQ multiplex PCR; TCRdb keeps in-frame clones, though not all of them. The sample has some 120,000 clones, around 79% seen once. The sequenced sample was PBMCs. The source of these receptors is a woman between 40 and 50 years old in good health and CMV-seronegative. The CDR3 runs from the conserved cysteine through the conserved F or W. Each record gives: CDR3 protein, V gene, clone size. Some rows have no size entry. The others give once, few or many, or a class for an expanded clone.

CDR3 protein: CASPYSEQYF; V gene: TRBV25-1; clone size: .
CDR3 protein: CTSNLRGPEQFF; V gene: TRBV1; clone size: .
CDR3 protein: CASSQRRGRPSTDTQYF; V gene: TRBV7-6; clone size: .
CDR3 protein: CASSKKGQGRYEQYF; V gene: TRBV21-1; clone size: .
CDR3 protein: CASSLGGTGGSEQYF; V gene: TRBV11-2; clone size: .
CDR3 protein: CAISDHGGTTEAFF; V gene: TRBV10-3; clone size: .
CDR3 protein: CASSDGTGIGRYTF; V gene: TRBV9; clone size: few
CDR3 protein: CASSPGTGVRYGYTF; V gene: TRBV18; clone size: .
CDR3 protein: CASSLSLAGPGGNEQFF; V gene: TRBV7-6; clone size: .
CDR3 protein: CASSQTGGGGYTF; V gene: TRBV4-3; clone size: .